Described below is a single T cell receptor beta chain sequence and its context. This specimen belongs to a study of CD8+CD57+ T cells in acquired aplastic anemia. All patients picked for sequencing had shown, by flow cytometry, an expansion of CD8+CD57+ cells. TCR beta VDJ and CDR3 profiling used genomic DNA as template. MiXCR, applied by TCRdb to the reads, yields one record per CDR3 protein. The sample includes 270,000 or so distinct CDR3 sequences, approximately 80% of them seen just once. The sample was sorted CD4+, CD8+, or CD8+CD57+ T cells (not recorded which) from PBMCs. This receptor was obtained from a human donor with aplastic anemia.

CDR3 bases: TGTGCCAGCAGCTTACGGGGGGGGTACCGACCCCAAGAGACCCAGTACTTC. Protein sequence: CASSLRGGYRPQETQYF. The J gene is TRBJ2-5, the V gene TRBV7-6, with 8 nucleotides matching TRBD2. The germline CDR1 and CDR2 sequences are SGHVS and FNYEAQ. The CDR3 is made up of 17 amino acids. J was trimmed by 1 base and V by 2 bases; bases with no gene match: 9.